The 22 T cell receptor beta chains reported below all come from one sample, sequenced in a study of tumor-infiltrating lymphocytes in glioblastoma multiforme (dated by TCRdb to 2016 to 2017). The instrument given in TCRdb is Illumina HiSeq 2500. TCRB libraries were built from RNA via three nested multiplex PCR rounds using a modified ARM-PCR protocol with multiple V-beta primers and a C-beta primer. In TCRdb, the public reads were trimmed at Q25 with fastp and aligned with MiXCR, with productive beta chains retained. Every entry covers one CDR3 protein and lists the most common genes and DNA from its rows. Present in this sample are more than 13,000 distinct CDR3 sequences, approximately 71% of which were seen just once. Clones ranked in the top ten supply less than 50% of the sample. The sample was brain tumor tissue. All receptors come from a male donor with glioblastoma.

The CDR3 is CASSLGLAAGGDNEQFF. CDR3 bases: TGTGCCAGCAGTTTAGGCCTCGCAGCGGGAGGGGACAATGAGCAGTTCTTC. V is TRBV28 and J is TRBJ2-1, with 10 positions matching TRBD2. The length of the CDR3 is 17 residues. CDR1 MDHEN and CDR2 SYDVKM come from the germline V gene. The junction had 9 bases not matched to a gene; V was cut back by 2 bases and J by 5 bases.

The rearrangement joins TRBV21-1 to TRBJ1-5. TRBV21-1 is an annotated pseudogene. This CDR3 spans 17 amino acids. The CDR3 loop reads CACIPVANRNSNQPQHF. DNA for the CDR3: TGTGCCTGCATCCCAGTGGCAAACAGAAATAGCAATCAGCCCCAGCATTTT.

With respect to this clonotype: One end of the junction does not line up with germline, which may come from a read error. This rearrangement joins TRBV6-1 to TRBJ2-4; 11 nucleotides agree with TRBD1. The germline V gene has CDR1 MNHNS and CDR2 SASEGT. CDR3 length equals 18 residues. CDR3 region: CASYLGQGDLRSNNIQYF. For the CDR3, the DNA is TGTGCATCCTACCTGGGACAGGGGGACCTTCGATCCAACAACATTCAGTACTTC.

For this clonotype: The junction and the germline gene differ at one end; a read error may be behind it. This CDR3 is CASTPTFGQGLVVNTGKLFF. In nucleotides, the CDR3 is TGTGCCAGCACCCCCACATTCGGCCAAGGGCTAGTGGTAAACACCGGGAAGCTGTTTTTT. The chain combines TRBV11-2 with TRBJ2-2, with D possibly being TRBD2 (5 bases). Germline CDR1 reads SGHAT; CDR2 reads FQNNGV. The CDR3 has 20 amino acids.

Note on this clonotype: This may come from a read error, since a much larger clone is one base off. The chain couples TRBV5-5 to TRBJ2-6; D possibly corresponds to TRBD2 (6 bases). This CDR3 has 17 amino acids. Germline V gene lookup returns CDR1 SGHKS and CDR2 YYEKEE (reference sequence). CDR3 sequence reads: CAGTPRSPIGGANVLIF. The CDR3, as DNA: TGTGCCGGCACCCCCCGCAGCCCGATCGGCGGGGCCAACGTCCTGATTTTC.

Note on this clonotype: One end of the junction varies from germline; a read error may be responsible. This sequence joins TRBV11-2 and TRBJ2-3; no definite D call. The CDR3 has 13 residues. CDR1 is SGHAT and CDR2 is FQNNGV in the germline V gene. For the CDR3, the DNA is TGTGCCAGCAGCGTAGAAGACGGAAATACGCAGTGTTTT. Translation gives CASSVEDGNTQCF. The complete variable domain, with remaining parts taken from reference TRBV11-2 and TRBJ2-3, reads EAGVAQSPRYKIIEKRQSVAFWCNPISGHATLYWYQQILGQGPKLLIQFQNNGVVDDSQLPKDRFSAERLKGVDSTLKIQPAKLEDSAVYLCASSVEDGNTQCFGPGTRLTVL.

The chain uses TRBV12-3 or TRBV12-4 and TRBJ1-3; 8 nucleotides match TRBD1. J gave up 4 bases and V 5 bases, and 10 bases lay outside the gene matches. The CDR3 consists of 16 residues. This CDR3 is CASSPLLDRAGNTIYF. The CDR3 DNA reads TGTGCCAGCAGTCCCTTATTGGACAGGGCGGGAAACACCATATATTTT.

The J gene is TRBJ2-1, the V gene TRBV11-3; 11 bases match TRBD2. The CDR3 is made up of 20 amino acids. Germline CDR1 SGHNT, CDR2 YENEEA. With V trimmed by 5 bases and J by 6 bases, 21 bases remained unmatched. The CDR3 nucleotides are TGTGCCAGCAGCCCGGGCTTAGGCCCCGGGGCTAGCGGGAGGAGCAATGAGCAGTTCTTC. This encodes CASSPGLGPGASGRSNEQFF. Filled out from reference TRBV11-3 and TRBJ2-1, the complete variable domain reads EAGVVQSPRYKIIEKKQPVAFWCNPISGHNTLYWYLQNLGQGPELLIRYENEEAVDDSQLPKDRFSAERLKGVDSTLKIQPAELGDSAVYLCASSPGLGPGASGRSNEQFFGPGTRLTVL.

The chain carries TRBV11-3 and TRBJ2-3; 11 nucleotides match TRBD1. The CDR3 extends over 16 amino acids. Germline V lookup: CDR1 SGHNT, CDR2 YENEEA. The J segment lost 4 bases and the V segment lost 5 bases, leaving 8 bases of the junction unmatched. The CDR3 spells CASSLGTGGNPDTQYF. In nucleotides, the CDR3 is TGTGCCAGCAGCCTCGGGACAGGGGGTAACCCAGATACGCAGTATTTT.

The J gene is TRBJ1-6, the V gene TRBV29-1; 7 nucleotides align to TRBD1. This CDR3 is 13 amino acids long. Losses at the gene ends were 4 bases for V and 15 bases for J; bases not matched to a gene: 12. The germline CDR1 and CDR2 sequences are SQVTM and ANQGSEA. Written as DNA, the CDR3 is TGCAGCGTTGCTAGGGACAGAGAATCGCTCCTCCACTTT. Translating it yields CSVARDRESLLHF.

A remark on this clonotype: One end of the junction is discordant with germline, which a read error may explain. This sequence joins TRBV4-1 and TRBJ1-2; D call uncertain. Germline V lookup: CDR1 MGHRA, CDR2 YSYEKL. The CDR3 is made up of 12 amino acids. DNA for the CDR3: TGCGCCAGCAGCCTAGCTGGGTATGGCTGCACCTTC. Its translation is CASSLAGYGCTF.

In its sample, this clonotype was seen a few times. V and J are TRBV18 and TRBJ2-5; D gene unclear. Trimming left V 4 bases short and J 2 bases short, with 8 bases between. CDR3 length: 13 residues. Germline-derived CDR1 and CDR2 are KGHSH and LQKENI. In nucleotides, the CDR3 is TGTGCCAGCTCACGAGAGGTACAAGAGACCCAGTACTTC. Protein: CASSREVQETQYF.

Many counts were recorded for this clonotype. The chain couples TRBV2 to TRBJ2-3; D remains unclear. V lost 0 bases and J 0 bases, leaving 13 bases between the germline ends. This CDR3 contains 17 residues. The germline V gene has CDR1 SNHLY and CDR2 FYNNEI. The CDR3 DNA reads TGTGCCAGCAGTGAAGCGCTACGCCTCTTTAGCACAGATACGCAGTATTTT. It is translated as CASSEALRLFSTDTQYF. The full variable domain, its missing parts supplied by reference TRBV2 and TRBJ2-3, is EPEVTQTPSHQVTQMGQEVILRCVPISNHLYFYWYRQILGQKVEFLVSFYNNEISEKSEIFDDQFSVERPDGSNFTLKIRSTKLEDSAMYFCASSEALRLFSTDTQYFGPGTRLTVL.

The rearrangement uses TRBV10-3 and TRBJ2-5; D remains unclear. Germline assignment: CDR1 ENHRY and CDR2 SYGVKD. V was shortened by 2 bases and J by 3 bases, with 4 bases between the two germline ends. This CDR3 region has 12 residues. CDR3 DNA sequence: TGTGCCATCAGTGAGCGAGAAGAGACCCAGTACTTC. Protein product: CAISEREETQYF.

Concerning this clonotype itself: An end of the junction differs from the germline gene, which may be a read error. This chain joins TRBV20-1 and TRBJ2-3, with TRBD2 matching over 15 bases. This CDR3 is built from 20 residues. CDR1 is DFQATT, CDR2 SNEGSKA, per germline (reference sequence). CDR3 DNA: TGCAATGCTAGTCGCCTCGGACTAGCGGGAGGGCCGAGAAGCACAGATACGCGGTATTTT. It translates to CNASRLGLAGGPRSTDTRYF.

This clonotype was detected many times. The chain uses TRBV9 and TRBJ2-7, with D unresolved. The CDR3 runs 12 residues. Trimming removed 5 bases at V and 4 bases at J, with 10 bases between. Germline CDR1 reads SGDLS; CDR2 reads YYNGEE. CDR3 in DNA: TGTGCCAGCAGTAACCCCGGGTACGAGCAGTACTTC. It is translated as CASSNPGYEQYF. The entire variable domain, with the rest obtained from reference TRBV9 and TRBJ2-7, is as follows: DSGVTQTPKHLITATGQRVTLRCSPRSGDLSVYWYQQSLDQGLQFLIQYYNGEERAKGNILERFSAQQFPDLHSELNLSSLELGDSALYFCASSNPGYEQYFGPGTRLTVT.

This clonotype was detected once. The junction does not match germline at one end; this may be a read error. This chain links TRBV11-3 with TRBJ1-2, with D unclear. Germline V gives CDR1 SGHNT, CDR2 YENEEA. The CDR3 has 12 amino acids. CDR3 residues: CASSQASCDYNF. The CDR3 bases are TGTGCCAGCAGCCAGGCTTCCTGTGACTACAACTTC.

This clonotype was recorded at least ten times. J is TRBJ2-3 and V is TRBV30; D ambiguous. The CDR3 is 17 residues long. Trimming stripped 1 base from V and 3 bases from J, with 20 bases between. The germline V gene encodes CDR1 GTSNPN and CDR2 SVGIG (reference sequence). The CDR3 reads CAWSEILRAVGTDTQYF. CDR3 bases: TGTGCCTGGAGTGAAATACTCCGGGCCGTCGGGACAGATACGCAGTATTTT. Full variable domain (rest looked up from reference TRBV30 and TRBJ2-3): SQTIHQWPATLVQPVGSPLSLECTVEGTSNPNLYWYRQAAGRGLQLLFYSVGIGQISSEVPQNLSASRPQDRQFILSSKKLLLSDSGFYLCAWSEILRAVGTDTQYFGPGTRLTVL.

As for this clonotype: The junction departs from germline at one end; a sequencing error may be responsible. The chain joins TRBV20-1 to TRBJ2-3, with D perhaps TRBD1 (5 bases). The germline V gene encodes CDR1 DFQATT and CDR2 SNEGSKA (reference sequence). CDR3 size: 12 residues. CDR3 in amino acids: CNARGSTDTQYF. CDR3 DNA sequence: TGCAATGCTAGGGGTAGCACAGATACGCAGTATTTT.

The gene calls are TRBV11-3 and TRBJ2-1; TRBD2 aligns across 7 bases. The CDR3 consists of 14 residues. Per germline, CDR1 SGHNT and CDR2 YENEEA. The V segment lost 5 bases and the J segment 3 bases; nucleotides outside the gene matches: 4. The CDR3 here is CASSEGLHYNEQFF. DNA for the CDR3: TGTGCCAGCAGCGAGGGACTACACTACAATGAGCAGTTCTTC.

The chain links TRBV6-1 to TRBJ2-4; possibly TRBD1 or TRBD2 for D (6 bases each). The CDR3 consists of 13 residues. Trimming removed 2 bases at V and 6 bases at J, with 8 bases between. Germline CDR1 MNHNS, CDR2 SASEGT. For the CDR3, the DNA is TGTGCCAGCAGTGAAACGGGGGCAAACATTCAGTACTTC. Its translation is CASSETGANIQYF.

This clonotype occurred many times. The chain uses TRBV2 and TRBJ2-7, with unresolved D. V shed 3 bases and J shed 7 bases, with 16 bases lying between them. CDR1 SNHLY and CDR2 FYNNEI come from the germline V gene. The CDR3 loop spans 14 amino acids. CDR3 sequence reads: CASSDVSGSTEQYF. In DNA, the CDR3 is TGTGCCAGCAGTGATGTCAGTGGATCTACGGAGCAGTACTTC.